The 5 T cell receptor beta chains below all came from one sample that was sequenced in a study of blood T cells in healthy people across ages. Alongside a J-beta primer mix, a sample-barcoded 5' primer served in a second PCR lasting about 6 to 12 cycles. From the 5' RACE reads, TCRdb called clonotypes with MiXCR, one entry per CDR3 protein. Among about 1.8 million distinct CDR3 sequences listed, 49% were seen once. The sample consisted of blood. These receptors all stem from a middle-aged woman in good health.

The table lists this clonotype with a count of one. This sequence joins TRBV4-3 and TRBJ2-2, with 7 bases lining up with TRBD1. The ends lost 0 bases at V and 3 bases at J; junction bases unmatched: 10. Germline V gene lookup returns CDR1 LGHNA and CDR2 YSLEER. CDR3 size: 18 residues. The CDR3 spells CASSQDSTGALHTGELFF. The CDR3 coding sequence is TGCGCCAGCAGCCAAGATAGTACAGGGGCTCTTCACACCGGGGAGCTGTTTTTT.

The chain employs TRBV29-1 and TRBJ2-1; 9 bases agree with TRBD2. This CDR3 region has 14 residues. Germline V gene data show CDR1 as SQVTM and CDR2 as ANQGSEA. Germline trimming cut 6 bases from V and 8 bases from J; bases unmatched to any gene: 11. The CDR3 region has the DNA TGCAGCGTAAAAGCCGGGACTAGCTTCTATGAGCAGTTCTTC. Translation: CSVKAGTSFYEQFF.

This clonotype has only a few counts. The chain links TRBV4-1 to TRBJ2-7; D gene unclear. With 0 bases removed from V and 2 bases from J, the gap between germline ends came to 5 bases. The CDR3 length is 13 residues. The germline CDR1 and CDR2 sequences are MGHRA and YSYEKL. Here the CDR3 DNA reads TGCGCCAGCAGCCAAGAAGTTCCCTACGAGCAGTACTTC. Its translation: CASSQEVPYEQYF.

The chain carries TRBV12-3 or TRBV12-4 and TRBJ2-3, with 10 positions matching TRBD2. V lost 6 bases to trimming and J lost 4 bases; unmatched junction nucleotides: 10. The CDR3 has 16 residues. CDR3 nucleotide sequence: TGTGCCAGCAGCCTGTCAACTAGCGGGGTCCCAGATACGCAGTATTTT. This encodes CASSLSTSGVPDTQYF.

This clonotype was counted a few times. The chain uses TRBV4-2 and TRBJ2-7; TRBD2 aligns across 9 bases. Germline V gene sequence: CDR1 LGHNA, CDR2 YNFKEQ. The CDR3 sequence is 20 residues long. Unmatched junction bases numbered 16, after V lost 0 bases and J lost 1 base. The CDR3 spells CASSQDRVAGAQLLSYEQYF. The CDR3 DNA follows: TGTGCCAGCAGCCAAGATAGGGTAGCGGGGGCTCAACTACTATCCTACGAGCAGTACTTC.